This T cell receptor beta chain comes out of a study of beta chain features in type 1 diabetes. Germline V gene lookup returns CDR1 SGHTA and CDR2 FQGTGA. Trimming pared 5 bases from V and 3 bases from J, leaving 10 bases between. CDR3 length: 13 residues. Findings and caveats of the study: Sequencing used cDNA, and cells with high TCR expression could therefore be over-represented. Researchers report that Type 1 diabetes patients had moderately but significantly shorter TCRB CDR3s across all four CD4+ subsets.

Averaging approximately 110 mL, one heparinised blood draw came from each individual donor. cDNA synthesis used the whole RNA isolate, giving expressed TCRB sequences. The repertoire was sequenced with immunoSEQ multiplex PCR; TCRdb's copy has only in-frame clones and lacks some. The sample shows roughly 400,000 clones, 8.5% to 10% of them seen only once. This clone has just a few counts. Antigen unknown. The J gene is TRBJ1-1, the V gene TRBV7-3; unclear D gene. This receptor was taken from a man aged 30 to 45 with type 1 diabetes. The sample comprised central memory CD4+ T cells from blood. The chain's CDR3 is CASSVREDTEAFF. CDR3 nucleotide sequence: TGTGCCAGCAGCGTCCGGGAGGACACTGAAGCTTTCTTT.